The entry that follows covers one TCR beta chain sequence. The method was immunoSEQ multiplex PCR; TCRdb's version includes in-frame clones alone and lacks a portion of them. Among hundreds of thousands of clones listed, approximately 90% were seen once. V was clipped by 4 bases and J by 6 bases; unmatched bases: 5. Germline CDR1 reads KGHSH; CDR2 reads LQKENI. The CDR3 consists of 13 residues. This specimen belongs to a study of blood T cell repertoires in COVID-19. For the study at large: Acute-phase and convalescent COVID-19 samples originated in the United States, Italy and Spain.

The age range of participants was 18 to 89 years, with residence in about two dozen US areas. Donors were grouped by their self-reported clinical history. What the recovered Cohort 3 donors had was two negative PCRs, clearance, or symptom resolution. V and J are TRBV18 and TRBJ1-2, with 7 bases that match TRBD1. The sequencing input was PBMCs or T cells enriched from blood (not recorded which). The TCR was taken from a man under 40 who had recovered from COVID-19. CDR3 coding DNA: TGTGCCAGCTCACGACAGGGACCCAATGGCTACACCTTC. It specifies CASSRQGPNGYTF. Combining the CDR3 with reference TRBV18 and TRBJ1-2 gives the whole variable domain NAGVMQNPRHLVRRRGQEARLRCSPMKGHSHVYWYRQLPEEGLKFMVYLQKENIIDESGMPKERFSAEFPKEGPSILRIQQVVRGDSAAYFCASSRQGPNGYTFGSGTRLTVV.